These T cell receptor beta chains were read from a single sample in a study of T cell responses to AZD1222 COVID-19 vaccine. This table comes from immunoSEQ multiplex PCR, and its TCRdb copy is limited to in-frame clones, with some not included. The data hold about 100,000 clones, with about 82% observed a single time. The material sequenced was peripheral blood, taken on day 0 of AZD1222 vaccination. These TCRs come from an adult in good health. Both conserved end residues are part of each CDR3. Each record gives: D gene, CDR3 length, J gene, V gene, clone size, CDR3 DNA, CDR3 protein. D genes are given only for firm matches. Rows give clone size only sometimes, using once, few, many, or a class for an expanded clone.

d_call: TRBD2; cdr3_length: 18; j_call: TRBJ2-1; v_call: TRBV7-3; clone_size: NA; cdr3_nt: TGTGCCAGCAGCACGAGACTAGCGGGGTCGGATTCCTACAATGAGCAGTTCTTC; cdr3_aa: CASSTRLAGSDSYNEQFF
d_call: NA; cdr3_length: 14; j_call: TRBJ2-1; v_call: TRBV5-4; clone_size: NA; cdr3_nt: TGTGCCAGCAGTAGACAGACCGACTACAATGAGCAGTTCTTC; cdr3_aa: CASSRQTDYNEQFF
d_call: TRBD1; cdr3_length: 15; j_call: TRBJ2-7; v_call: TRBV5-4; clone_size: NA; cdr3_nt: TGTGCCAGCAGCTTGGTGGGGGACAGTGTCTACGAGCAGTACTTC; cdr3_aa: CASSLVGDSVYEQYF
d_call: NA; cdr3_length: 12; j_call: TRBJ1-4; v_call: TRBV2; clone_size: NA; cdr3_nt: TGTGCCAGCACCACAGATAATGAAAAACTGTTTTTT; cdr3_aa: CASTTDNEKLFF
d_call: TRBD1; cdr3_length: 18; j_call: TRBJ2-1; v_call: TRBV27; clone_size: NA; cdr3_nt: TGTGCCAGCAGTTTAAGACAGGGGAGCCCCTACGTTTCCAATGAGCAGTTCTTC; cdr3_aa: CASSLRQGSPYVSNEQFF
d_call: NA; cdr3_length: 11; j_call: TRBJ2-7; v_call: TRBV10-2; clone_size: NA; cdr3_nt: TGCGCCAGCAATGGGGTTAACGAGCAGTACTTC; cdr3_aa: CASNGVNEQYF
d_call: TRBD1; cdr3_length: 20; j_call: TRBJ2-2; v_call: TRBV7-6; clone_size: NA; cdr3_nt: TGTGCCAGCAGCTCGAGCTGGGACAGGTCCCCTGGCCTGAACACCGGGGAGCTGTTTTTT; cdr3_aa: CASSSSWDRSPGLNTGELFF
d_call: NA; cdr3_length: 13; j_call: TRBJ2-7; v_call: TRBV4-3; clone_size: NA; cdr3_nt: TGCGCCAGCAGCCAGTTTGTCAGGGACGAGCAGTACTTC; cdr3_aa: CASSQFVRDEQYF
d_call: NA; cdr3_length: 15; j_call: TRBJ2-7; v_call: TRBV7-3; clone_size: NA; cdr3_nt: TGTGCCAGCAGCTCGGACGGTTTCAGCTCCTACGAGCAGTACTTC; cdr3_aa: CASSSDGFSSYEQYF
d_call: TRBD1; cdr3_length: 14; j_call: TRBJ1-4; v_call: TRBV14; clone_size: NA; cdr3_nt: TGTGCCAGCAGCCCGACAGGGGGCTATGAAAAACTGTTTTTT; cdr3_aa: CASSPTGGYEKLFF
d_call: TRBD1; cdr3_length: 16; j_call: TRBJ1-4; v_call: TRBV5-1; clone_size: NA; cdr3_nt: TGCGCCAGCAGCTTGGGAGGGGGCGAAACTAATGAAAAACTGTTTTTT; cdr3_aa: CASSLGGGETNEKLFF
d_call: NA; cdr3_length: 12; j_call: TRBJ2-5; v_call: TRBV6-5; clone_size: NA; cdr3_nt: TGTGCCAGCAGTTACCGGGGAGAGACCCAGTACTTC; cdr3_aa: CASSYRGETQYF
d_call: TRBD1; cdr3_length: 18; j_call: TRBJ2-7; v_call: TRBV3-1/TRBV3-2; clone_size: NA; cdr3_nt: TGTGCCAGCAGTCACGGTCGGGGCGTGGACAGGGGACTCTACGAGCAGTACTTC; cdr3_aa: CASSHGRGVDRGLYEQYF
d_call: NA; cdr3_length: 14; j_call: TRBJ2-7; v_call: TRBV10-3; clone_size: few; cdr3_nt: TGTGCCATCAGTGTCAGACAGGTTTCCTACGAGCAGTACTTC; cdr3_aa: CAISVRQVSYEQYF
d_call: NA; cdr3_length: 14; j_call: TRBJ1-2; v_call: TRBV14; clone_size: NA; cdr3_nt: TGTGCCAGCAGCCAGGACCGGGACAACTATGGCTACACCTTC; cdr3_aa: CASSQDRDNYGYTF
d_call: TRBD1; cdr3_length: 16; j_call: TRBJ1-1; v_call: TRBV6-1; clone_size: NA; cdr3_nt: TGTGCCAGCAGTGTAAGGGCAGGGGGAGAGAACACTGAAGCTTTCTTT; cdr3_aa: CASSVRAGGENTEAFF
d_call: TRBD1; cdr3_length: 14; j_call: TRBJ1-2; v_call: TRBV27; clone_size: NA; cdr3_nt: TGTGCCAGCAGTCTAAGACGACAGGGTGATGGCTACACCTTC; cdr3_aa: CASSLRRQGDGYTF
d_call: NA; cdr3_length: 15; j_call: TRBJ2-3; v_call: TRBV11-1; clone_size: NA; cdr3_nt: TGTGCCAGCAGCTTAAGGGCCAGGACCACAGATACGCAGTATTTT; cdr3_aa: CASSLRARTTDTQYF
d_call: NA; cdr3_length: 14; j_call: TRBJ1-5; v_call: TRBV7-2; clone_size: NA; cdr3_nt: TGTGCCAGCAGCTTAGACAGGTGGAATCAGCCCCAGCATTTT; cdr3_aa: CASSLDRWNQPQHF
d_call: TRBD1; cdr3_length: 14; j_call: TRBJ2-7; v_call: TRBV11-2; clone_size: once; cdr3_nt: TGTGCCAGCAGTCCTGACAGGGAGAGCTACGAGCAGTACTTC; cdr3_aa: CASSPDRESYEQYF
d_call: NA; cdr3_length: 14; j_call: TRBJ1-1; v_call: TRBV30; clone_size: NA; cdr3_nt: TGTGCCTGGACCCTAAGGCGGTGGCAGACTGAAGCTTTCTTT; cdr3_aa: CAWTLRRWQTEAFF
d_call: TRBD1; cdr3_length: 13; j_call: TRBJ1-2; v_call: TRBV24-1; clone_size: few; cdr3_nt: TGTGCCACCAAAGGGGGCGCCTGGTATGGCTACACCTTC; cdr3_aa: CATKGGAWYGYTF
d_call: NA; cdr3_length: 15; j_call: TRBJ1-2; v_call: TRBV7-2; clone_size: NA; cdr3_nt: TGTGCCAGCAGCCTCTCAGGGAGCCAGGACTATGGCTACACCTTC; cdr3_aa: CASSLSGSQDYGYTF
d_call: TRBD1; cdr3_length: 15; j_call: TRBJ2-3; v_call: TRBV7-9; clone_size: NA; cdr3_nt: TGTGCCAGCAGCTCAACAGGGGGCAGAACAGATACGCAGTATTTT; cdr3_aa: CASSSTGGRTDTQYF
d_call: NA; cdr3_length: 12; j_call: TRBJ1-1; v_call: TRBV5-1; clone_size: NA; cdr3_nt: TGCGCCAGCAGCTTGGTGCAGGGTGAAGCTTTCTTT; cdr3_aa: CASSLVQGEAFF
d_call: NA; cdr3_length: 14; j_call: TRBJ2-5; v_call: TRBV7-8; clone_size: NA; cdr3_nt: TGTGCCAGCAGTTTGGACAGCTCCCAAGAGACCCAGTACTTC; cdr3_aa: CASSLDSSQETQYF
d_call: NA; cdr3_length: 13; j_call: TRBJ1-2; v_call: TRBV28; clone_size: NA; cdr3_nt: TGTGCCAGCAGTTTAATCGCGGGCTATGGCTACACCTTC; cdr3_aa: CASSLIAGYGYTF
d_call: NA; cdr3_length: 14; j_call: TRBJ1-6; v_call: TRBV4-1; clone_size: few; cdr3_nt: TGCGCCAGCAGCCAAGATCAAACAAATTCACCCCTCCACTTT; cdr3_aa: CASSQDQTNSPLHF
d_call: NA; cdr3_length: 11; j_call: TRBJ1-5; v_call: TRBV7-9; clone_size: once; cdr3_nt: TGTGCCAAAAAACGTCACCAGCCCCAGCATTTT; cdr3_aa: CAKKRHQPQHF
d_call: NA; cdr3_length: 15; j_call: TRBJ2-5; v_call: TRBV7-3; clone_size: NA; cdr3_nt: TGTGCCAGCAGCTCCGAAAATGGACCACAAGAGACCCAGTACTTC; cdr3_aa: CASSSENGPQETQYF
d_call: NA; cdr3_length: 14; j_call: TRBJ1-2; v_call: TRBV24-1; clone_size: NA; cdr3_nt: TGTGCCACCAGTGATTTGCGGATTAACTATGGCTACACCTTC; cdr3_aa: CATSDLRINYGYTF
d_call: TRBD1; cdr3_length: 17; j_call: TRBJ2-5; v_call: TRBV3-1/TRBV3-2; clone_size: NA; cdr3_nt: TGTGCCAGCAGCGCCCGGGACAGGGGGATAGTACAAGAGACCCAGTACTTC; cdr3_aa: CASSARDRGIVQETQYF
d_call: NA; cdr3_length: 15; j_call: TRBJ1-3; v_call: TRBV7-2; clone_size: NA; cdr3_nt: TGTGCCAGCAGCACCGGACGGGTCTCTGGAAACACCATATATTTT; cdr3_aa: CASSTGRVSGNTIYF
d_call: TRBD1; cdr3_length: 14; j_call: TRBJ1-1; v_call: TRBV5-6; clone_size: once; cdr3_nt: TGTGCCAGCAGCACCCGGGACAGGGTGCCTGAAGCTTTCTTT; cdr3_aa: CASSTRDRVPEAFF
d_call: TRBD1; cdr3_length: 13; j_call: TRBJ2-5; v_call: TRBV5-6; clone_size: NA; cdr3_nt: TGTGCCAGCAGCCCGGACAGGGCGGAGACCCAGTACTTC; cdr3_aa: CASSPDRAETQYF
d_call: NA; cdr3_length: 16; j_call: TRBJ1-6; v_call: TRBV5-1; clone_size: NA; cdr3_nt: TGCGCCAGCAGCTACCCGAACACGGACAGTAATTCACCCCTCCACTTT; cdr3_aa: CASSYPNTDSNSPLHF
d_call: NA; cdr3_length: 14; j_call: TRBJ2-2; v_call: TRBV5-1; clone_size: once; cdr3_nt: TGCGCCAGCAGCCCCGGGATAGATACCGGGGAGCTGTTTTTT; cdr3_aa: CASSPGIDTGELFF
d_call: TRBD1; cdr3_length: 15; j_call: TRBJ1-6; v_call: TRBV5-6; clone_size: once; cdr3_nt: TGTGCCAGCAGCTTAGAGGACAGGGGAGGGTCACCCCTCCACTTT; cdr3_aa: CASSLEDRGGSPLHF
d_call: NA; cdr3_length: 14; j_call: TRBJ2-7; v_call: TRBV7-9; clone_size: NA; cdr3_nt: TGTGCCAGCAGCCGGGGTCTCAGTTCCTACGAGCAGTACTTC; cdr3_aa: CASSRGLSSYEQYF